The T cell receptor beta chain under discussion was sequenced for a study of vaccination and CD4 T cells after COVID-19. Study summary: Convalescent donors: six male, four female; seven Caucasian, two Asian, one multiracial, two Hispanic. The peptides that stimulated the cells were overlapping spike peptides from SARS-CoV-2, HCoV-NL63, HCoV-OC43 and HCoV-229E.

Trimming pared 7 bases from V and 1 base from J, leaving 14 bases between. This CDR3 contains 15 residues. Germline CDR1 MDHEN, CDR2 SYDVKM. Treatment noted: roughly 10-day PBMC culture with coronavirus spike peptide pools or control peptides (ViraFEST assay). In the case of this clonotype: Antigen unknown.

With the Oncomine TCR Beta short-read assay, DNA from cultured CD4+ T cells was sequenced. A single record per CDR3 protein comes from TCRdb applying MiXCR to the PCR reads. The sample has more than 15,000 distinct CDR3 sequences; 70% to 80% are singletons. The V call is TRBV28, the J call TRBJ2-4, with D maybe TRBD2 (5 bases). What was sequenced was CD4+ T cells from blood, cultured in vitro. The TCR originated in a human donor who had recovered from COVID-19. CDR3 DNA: TGTGCCAGCACTTCCGGGGTTGGGGCCAAAAACATTCAGTACTTC. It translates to CASTSGVGAKNIQYF.